In its sample, the clone carrying this TCR beta chain was seen a few times. Profiling relied on immunoSEQ multiplex PCR, and the TCRdb table lists in-frame clones only, not all of them. The repertoire holds tens of thousands of clones, around four fifths seen once, with 15% to 25% in the top ten. The sample is drawn from a study of blood T cell repertoires in COVID-19. V trimming: 6 bases; J trimming: 2 bases; junction bases outside the gene matches: 3. Germline V gives CDR1 SQVTM, CDR2 ANQGSEA. The CDR3 spans 13 residues. This chain links TRBV29-1 with TRBJ2-2; 7 bases map to TRBD1. This receptor was obtained from a man aged 25-40 years with COVID-19, enrolled during active disease. Sequences were obtained from peripheral blood. CDR3 residues: CSVRTGNTGELFF. The CDR3 nucleotides read TGCAGCGTCCGGACAGGAAACACCGGGGAGCTGTTTTTT.